A selection of T cell receptor beta chains follows, all from one sample in a study of blood T cell repertoires in COVID-19. Profiled with immunoSEQ multiplex PCR; TCRdb holds only in-frame clones, not every one. The sample carries about 150,000 clones, over 80% recorded once. The sequenced sample consisted of peripheral blood. The receptors were sampled from a woman aged 80 or over with COVID-19, enrolled during active disease. Both conserved end residues are part of each CDR3. The order of the fields is clone size, V gene, J gene, D gene, CDR3 DNA, CDR3 protein. A D gene is named only where the DNA matches it firmly. For some rows the clone size is stated as once, few or many, or as a class when expanded; others skip it.

-	TRBV5-1	TRBJ2-3	TRBD2	TGCGCCAGCAGCTCGGGACTAGCGGGGCGAGATACGCAGTATTTT	CASSSGLAGRDTQYF
-	TRBV5-4	TRBJ1-2	TRBD1	TGTGCCAGCAGCTTGGCTAGACAGGGTCCCTATGGCTACACCTTC	CASSLARQGPYGYTF
-	TRBV6-5	TRBJ2-5	-	TGTGCCAGCAACCCGACTCTCCGGGAGACCCAGTACTTC	CASNPTLRETQYF
-	TRBV19	TRBJ2-7	TRBD1	TGTGCCAGTAGCGGGGGGACAGGGCCAACCTACGAGCAGTACTTC	CASSGGTGPTYEQYF
-	TRBV5-4	TRBJ2-1	-	TGTGCCAGCAGCTTCGGGACTGACTATCCTGAGCAGTTCTTC	CASSFGTDYPEQFF
-	TRBV29-1	TRBJ2-7	TRBD2	TGCAGCGCGACTAGCGGGAGCTCCTACGAGCAGTACTTC	CSATSGSSYEQYF
-	TRBV5-1	TRBJ2-7	-	TGCGCCAGCAGCTCGACTCTTAGGGGTGACGAGCAGTACTTC	CASSSTLRGDEQYF
-	TRBV6-5	TRBJ1-1	-	TGTGCGTGTAGGGGGGGCACTGAAGCTTTCTTT	CACRGGTEAFF
few	TRBV3-1/TRBV3-2	TRBJ1-3	-	TGTGCCAGCAGCCAAGGTTTAACGAGCTCTGGAAACACCATATATTTT	CASSQGLTSSGNTIYF
-	TRBV3-1/TRBV3-2	TRBJ2-3	TRBD1	TGTGCCAGCAGCCGCCGGGTGACAGGGGCAACAGATACGCAGTATTTT	CASSRRVTGATDTQYF
-	TRBV28	TRBJ1-3	-	TGTGCCAGCGGGGGGACCTTAAACACCATATATTTT	CASGGTLNTIYF
few	TRBV5-1	TRBJ1-2	TRBD1	TGCGCCAGCAGCTTGGCCGGGACAGATGGCTACACCTTC	CASSLAGTDGYTF
-	TRBV6-5	TRBJ2-3	-	TGTGCCAGCCTCCGGCCAGGAGGAATAGATACGCAGTATTTT	CASLRPGGIDTQYF
-	TRBV7-2	TRBJ2-7	-	TGTGCCAGCAGCTCCTCCCAAAGCCAGGGGAACTACGAGCAGTACTTC	CASSSSQSQGNYEQYF
-	TRBV7-9	TRBJ1-6	TRBD1	TGTGCCAGCAGCTCGGGACAGACAAATTCACCCCTCCACTTT	CASSSGQTNSPLHF
-	TRBV19	TRBJ2-1	TRBD2	TGTGCCAGCGGGGGGGCCGTTGAGCAGTTCTTC	CASGGAVEQFF
medium-sized	TRBV5-6	TRBJ1-3	-	TGTGCCAGCAGCATTGGACAGCACTCTGGAAACACCATATATTTT	CASSIGQHSGNTIYF
few	TRBV5-1	TRBJ2-7	-	TGCGCCAGCAGCGGGCAGGGACTCCTACTACACTCCTACGAGCAGTACTTC	CASSGQGLLLHSYEQYF
-	TRBV7-6	TRBJ2-3	TRBD2	TGTGCCAGCAGCTTATTTCTATTCCCGGGGGGGCCCCCAGATACGCAGTATTTT	CASSLFLFPGGPPDTQYF
-	TRBV10-3	TRBJ2-1	TRBD2	TGTGCCATCAGTGAAAGTAGCGGGGGGTACAATGAGCAGTTCTTC	CAISESSGGYNEQFF
-	TRBV27	TRBJ2-7	TRBD1	TGTGCCAGTAAATACTCCACAGGGGGTAGATCCTACGAGCAGTACTTC	CASKYSTGGRSYEQYF
-	TRBV19	TRBJ2-7	-	TGTGCCAGTAGTAGACGCCCCCCTCGAGGTAGCGCTATATACGAGCAGTACTTC	CASSRRPPRGSAIYEQYF
few	TRBV3-1/TRBV3-2	TRBJ2-2	-	TGTGCCAGCAGCCAAGATCGGGCAGGGTCGGCCGGGGAGCTGTTTTTT	CASSQDRAGSAGELFF
few	TRBV9	TRBJ2-7	TRBD1	TGTGCCAGCAGCCCGGGACAGGGTTACGAGCAGTACTTC	CASSPGQGYEQYF
many	TRBV7-2	TRBJ1-2	-	TGTGCCAGCAGCCGGGGGTCTATGAGGGCCTATGGCTACACCTTC	CASSRGSMRAYGYTF
-	TRBV7-9	TRBJ2-3	-	TGTGCCAGCAGCTTGGAACTAGCCACAGATACGCAGTATTTT	CASSLELATDTQYF
-	TRBV5-1	TRBJ2-2	-	TGCGCCAGCAGCACGGACCCCCCCGGGACACGGGATACCGGGGAGCTGTTTTTT	CASSTDPPGTRDTGELFF
-	TRBV7-9	TRBJ2-3	-	TGTGCCAGCAGCCCGGGGGGCACAGATACGCAGTATTTT	CASSPGGTDTQYF
-	TRBV6-1	TRBJ2-1	-	TGTGCCAGCAGTGAAGCGCTTAGGCTAGCGCGGGATGAGCAGTTCTTC	CASSEALRLARDEQFF
-	TRBV5-5	TRBJ1-5	TRBD1	TGTGCCAGCAGCCGACAGGGGAGCAATCAGCCCCAGCATTTT	CASSRQGSNQPQHF
few	TRBV5-1	TRBJ1-1	-	TGCGCCAGCAGCTTGGTGGGCGGGGGCGCAGATGAAGCTTTCTTT	CASSLVGGGADEAFF
once	TRBV5-1	TRBJ2-7	-	TGCGCCAGCAGCTTGGGGACTGGCGAGCAGTACTTC	CASSLGTGEQYF
-	TRBV3-1/TRBV3-2	TRBJ2-5	-	TGTGCCAGCAGCCATCCCGAGGGTTTGGGTTACCAAGAGACCCAGTACTTC	CASSHPEGLGYQETQYF
-	TRBV24-1	TRBJ1-5	-	TGTGCCACCAGTGACAGGGGCCAGCCCCAGCATTTT	CATSDRGQPQHF
-	TRBV6-5	TRBJ1-2	-	TGTGCCAGCAGTTACTCAATAGAAGATTATGGCTACACCTTC	CASSYSIEDYGYTF
-	TRBV7-2	TRBJ1-5	-	TGTGCCAGCAGCTTGGCACGACAGCCCCAGCATTTT	CASSLARQPQHF
-	TRBV14	TRBJ2-1	-	TGTGCCAGCAGCGGATCAGGTCGGCTGCAGTTCTTC	CASSGSGRLQFF
-	TRBV3-1/TRBV3-2	TRBJ2-1	TRBD2	TGTGCCAGCAGCCATTGGGTAGCGGGGGGGCGCAATGAGCAGTTCTTC	CASSHWVAGGRNEQFF
-	TRBV20-1	TRBJ1-2	-	TGCAGTGCTTCCTCCGGGAGGAGCTACACCTTC	CSASSGRSYTF
-	TRBV4-2	TRBJ2-7	TRBD1	TGTGCCAGCAGCCAAGCCCATACAGGGGGGTACGAGCAGTACTTC	CASSQAHTGGYEQYF
-	TRBV9	TRBJ1-2	TRBD1	TGTGCCAGCAGCCCTATCACAGGGGTGGTAAGGTATGGCTACACCTTC	CASSPITGVVRYGYTF
-	TRBV27	TRBJ2-1	-	TGTGCCAGCAGTTTTATCGGGAGAGATGATGAGCAGTTCTTC	CASSFIGRDDEQFF
-	TRBV20-1	TRBJ2-1	-	TGCAGTGGTAGTGGTGGGCGGGAATCCAATGAGCAGTTCTTC	CSGSGGRESNEQFF
-	TRBV5-1	TRBJ1-4	-	TGCGCCAGCAGCCCCGGGAGGACTAATGAAAAACTGTTTTTT	CASSPGRTNEKLFF
-	TRBV15	TRBJ2-2	TRBD1	TGTGCCACCAGCAAACAGGGGCTCAACACCGGGGAGCTGTTTTTT	CATSKQGLNTGELFF
-	TRBV7-3	TRBJ1-1	-	TGTGCCAGCAGCTCCCCTGGAGGTGAAGCTTTCTTT	CASSSPGGEAFF
-	TRBV27	TRBJ2-2	-	TGTGCCAGCAGTTTCACAGGGTCCGGGGAGCTGTTTTTT	CASSFTGSGELFF